The 16 T cell receptor beta chains below come from one sample, sequenced in a study of CD8+ T cells in alopecia areata. Sample treatment: oral pan-JAK inhibitor, 5-10 mg twice daily. After isolation, RNA underwent reverse transcription to generate cDNA as the sequencing template. Data came from immunoSEQ multiplex PCR; TCRdb stores just in-frame clones and leaves some out. This table has over 150,000 clones, 40% to 65% appearing once. This sample comprised CD8+ T cells sorted from blood, obtained at week 24, from a patient treated with tofacitinib. These receptors were obtained from a human donor with alopecia areata.

V usage is TRBV29-1 and J usage is TRBJ2-1; D possibly matches TRBD1 or TRBD2 (6 bases each). This CDR3 contains 12 residues. Trimming removed 3 bases from V and 7 bases from J, with 10 bases in between. Germline V gives CDR1 SQVTM, CDR2 ANQGSEA. The CDR3 protein is CSVDRGLNEQFF. The CDR3 DNA follows: TGCAGCGTTGACCGGGGGCTGAATGAGCAGTTCTTC.

This clone was recorded a few times. The gene calls are TRBV19 and TRBJ2-1; D remains ambiguous. V was shortened by 2 bases and J by 4 bases, with 6 bases between the two germline ends. Germline V CDR1 and CDR2: LNHDA, SQIVND (reference sequence). The CDR3 is made up of 13 amino acids. Here the CDR3 reads CASSITIYNEQFF. The CDR3 nucleotides read TGTGCCAGTAGTATAACAATTTACAATGAGCAGTTCTTC.

The chain carries TRBV7-2 and TRBJ2-7; 7 bases match TRBD1. The CDR3 contains 13 residues. The germline V gene has CDR1 SGHTA and CDR2 FQGNSA. The junction had 2 bases not matched to a gene; V was cut back by 4 bases and J by 2 bases. In DNA, the CDR3 is TGTGCCAGCAGCTGGACAGGTCCCTACGAGCAGTACTTC. Translating it yields CASSWTGPYEQYF.

This clone was seen just once. V gene TRBV12-5 combines with J gene TRBJ2-7; D not resolved. CDR1 is LGHNT, CDR2 FRNRAP, per germline. This CDR3 spans 12 amino acids. V was pared by 2 bases and J by 3 bases, with 5 bases between. The CDR3 protein is CASGLQNYEQYF. The CDR3 DNA sequence: TGTGCTAGTGGTTTGCAGAACTACGAGCAGTACTTC.

The chain couples TRBV30 to TRBJ1-2, with 7 bases fitting TRBD1. The length of the CDR3 is 13 residues. Germline CDR1 reads GTSNPN; CDR2 reads SVGIG (reference sequence). Trimming cost V 5 bases and J 4 bases; bases outside gene matches: 7. CDR3 nucleotides: TGTGCCTGGGGAGAACAGGGGATCTATGGCTACACCTTC. Its translation: CAWGEQGIYGYTF.

The rearrangement uses TRBV4-3 and TRBJ1-1; a weak D match, TRBD1 (5 bases). The V end lost 2 bases, the J end lost 8 bases, and 15 bases lay between the germline ends. Germline loops: CDR1 LGHNA, CDR2 YSLEER. The CDR3 has 14 residues. The CDR3 region is CASSQKFYAGEAFF. For the CDR3, the DNA is TGCGCCAGCAGCCAAAAGTTTTATGCAGGGGAAGCTTTCTTT.

This clone was observed a few times. This rearrangement joins TRBV5-6 to TRBJ1-6; TRBD1 aligns across 10 bases. V trimming: 4 bases; J trimming: 7 bases; junction bases outside the gene matches: 5. This CDR3 is 15 amino acids long. Germline loops: CDR1 SGHDT, CDR2 YYEEEE. CDR3 region: CASSLGGQGNSPLHF. CDR3 coding DNA: TGTGCCAGCAGCCTTGGGGGACAGGGGAATTCACCCCTCCACTTT.

V is TRBV28 and J is TRBJ2-7; 7 bases are shared with TRBD1. The CDR3 sequence is 14 residues long. V dropped 5 bases and J dropped 3; count of bases not matched to a gene: 7. Germline V gene lookup returns CDR1 MDHEN and CDR2 SYDVKM. CDR3 sequence reads: CASSLQGTDYEQYF. The CDR3 DNA sequence: TGTGCCAGCAGTCTCCAAGGGACAGACTACGAGCAGTACTTC.

The rearrangement uses TRBV12-5 and TRBJ1-2, with TRBD1 identical over 7 bases. V lost 3 bases and J lost 6; bases outside the gene matches: 4. The CDR3 totals 13 residues. Germline V gene sequence: CDR1 LGHNT, CDR2 FRNRAP. The CDR3 protein is CASGFVGTDGYTF. CDR3 DNA sequence: TGTGCTAGTGGTTTTGTAGGGACAGATGGCTACACCTTC.

The V call is TRBV19, the J call TRBJ1-5; 8 bases map to TRBD1. The CDR3 is made up of 18 amino acids. Germline V gene lookup returns CDR1 LNHDA and CDR2 SQIVND (reference sequence). With V trimmed by 2 bases and J by 2 bases, 11 bases remained unmatched. The CDR3 coding sequence is TGTGCCAGTAGTATAACTATCAGGGGGCCTTCGGGCAATCAGCCCCAGCATTTT. Its translation is CASSITIRGPSGNQPQHF.

With respect to this clone: This sample also contains other DNA sequences that code for the same CDR3. This rearrangement joins TRBV29-1 to TRBJ1-1; D unresolved. The CDR3 sequence is 11 residues long. Trimming removed 4 bases at V and 0 bases at J, with 3 bases between. Looked up from germline, CDR1 is SQVTM and CDR2 is ANQGSEA. The CDR3 is CSVGVNTEAFF. CDR3 sequence (DNA): TGCAGCGTTGGCGTGAACACTGAAGCTTTCTTT.

This clone was observed a handful of times. The chain has TRBV23-1 and TRBJ1-2, with D perhaps TRBD1 (5 bases). TRBV23-1 is treated as an ORF (open reading frame) with a function not yet certain. Trimming took 3 bases from V and 0 from J, leaving 20 bases between them. The CDR3 sequence is 18 residues long. The CDR3 spells CASSHWSPGTAANYGYTF. CDR3 coding DNA: TGCGCCAGCAGTCATTGGTCTCCGGGGACGGCTGCTAACTATGGCTACACCTTC.

This chain joins TRBV7-6 and TRBJ2-2; the D gene is possibly TRBD1 (5 bases). The CDR3 has 14 residues. The V gene lost 5 bases and the J gene lost 5 bases, with 12 bases spanning the gap. CDR1 is SGHVS, CDR2 FNYEAQ, per germline. In DNA form, the CDR3 reads TGTGCCAGCAGCGCACGGCAGGGAACCGGGGAGCTGTTTTTT. This encodes CASSARQGTGELFF.

This clone was seen a few times. Other DNA sequences from this sample encode an identical CDR3 as well. The rearrangement uses TRBV5-1 and TRBJ2-7; maybe TRBD2 (5 bases). The CDR3 extends over 12 amino acids. Germline CDR1 is SGHRS and CDR2 is YFSETQ. The V end lost 0 bases, the J end lost 4 bases, and 5 bases lay between the germline ends. The CDR3 DNA follows: TGCGCCAGCAGCTTGGGAGGGTACGAGCAGTACTTC. Translation gives CASSLGGYEQYF.

The chain uses TRBV5-6 and TRBJ1-1; possible D gene TRBD1, 5 bases. The CDR3 has 14 amino acids. Germline V lookup: CDR1 SGHDT, CDR2 YYEEEE. V was clipped by 3 bases and J by 1 base, with 10 bases between them. This CDR3 reads CASSSYTGNTEAFF. CDR3 sequence (DNA): TGTGCCAGCAGCTCGTATACAGGGAACACTGAAGCTTTCTTT.

CDR3 loop: CASSPAEGSSYEQYF. DNA for the CDR3: TGTGCCAGCAGCCCCGCGGAGGGAAGCTCCTACGAGCAGTACTTC. The rearrangement uses TRBV7-8 and TRBJ2-7; D possibly corresponds to TRBD2 (6 bases). Germline V gives CDR1 SGHVS, CDR2 FQNEAQ. CDR3 length: 15 amino acids. Trimming stripped 5 bases from V and 0 bases from J, with 14 bases between.